Listed here are 23 T cell receptor beta chains from one sample, sequenced in a study of blood T cell repertoires in COVID-19. Sequencing was performed with immunoSEQ multiplex PCR; in TCRdb, only in-frame clones are kept and a portion is missing. The table includes 150,000 to 200,000 clones, around nine tenths detected once. Sequencing was carried out using peripheral blood. All receptors derive from a man aged 65 to 85 with acute or convalescent COVID-19.

The gene calls are TRBV28 and TRBJ1-2, with a weak D call TRBD1 (5 bases). Germline CDR1 MDHEN, CDR2 SYDVKM. The V end was cut by 5 bases, the J end by 6 bases, with 22 bases between. The length of the CDR3 is 16 residues. DNA of the CDR3: TGTGCCAGCAGTCCCGGGGGTCAGCAGGGCTGGAATGGCTACACCTTC. Its translation: CASSPGGQQGWNGYTF.

CDR3 region: CASSPVAGQGDTEAFF. In DNA, the CDR3 is TGTGCCAGCAGCCCCGTCGCGGGACAGGGCGACACTGAAGCTTTCTTT. The V and J genes are TRBV6-2 or TRBV6-3 and TRBJ1-1, with TRBD1 matching 9 bases. V gave up 6 bases and J gave up 3 bases; unmatched junction bases: 11. Germline CDR1 MNHEY, CDR2 SVGEGT. CDR3 length: 16 residues.

V is TRBV6-5 and J is TRBJ1-2; 7 bases match TRBD1. This CDR3 comprises 13 residues. Germline lookup yields CDR1 MNHEY and CDR2 SVGAGI. With 6 bases clipped from V and 3 bases from J, the junction kept 4 bases outside the gene matches. The CDR3 DNA reads TGTGCCAGCAGAGGGGGCCCCTACTATGGCTACACCTTC. It encodes CASRGGPYYGYTF.

This chain uses TRBV6-5 with TRBJ1-2; 7 bases align to TRBD1. The J segment lost 5 bases and the V segment lost 7 bases, leaving 10 bases of the junction unmatched. This CDR3 has 14 amino acids. In germline, CDR1 is MNHEY, CDR2 SVGAGI. CDR3 region: CASNPSGTAYGYTF. The CDR3, as DNA: TGTGCCAGCAACCCATCCGGGACAGCTTATGGCTACACCTTC.

The V gene is TRBV30, the J gene TRBJ2-3; the D gene is possibly TRBD2 (6 bases). Germline V gene sequence: CDR1 GTSNPN, CDR2 SVGIG (reference sequence). The length of the CDR3 is 13 residues. V was clipped by 0 bases and J by 7 bases, with 11 bases between them. Written as DNA, the CDR3 is TGTGCCTGGAGTGTAAACGGGAGAAATACGCAGTATTTT. It translates to CAWSVNGRNTQYF.

V is TRBV7-3 and J is TRBJ2-5, with 9 positions matching TRBD1. The CDR3 is 14 residues long. V lost 4 bases, J lost 5 bases, and 5 bases stayed unmatched. Germline V gene data show CDR1 as SGHTA and CDR2 as FQGTGA. The CDR3 DNA reads as TGTGCCAGCAGCTACTCCGGGACAGGGGAGACCCAGTACTTC. It translates to CASSYSGTGETQYF.

The chain joins TRBV19 to TRBJ1-5; no clear D gene. The V end was cut by 7 bases, the J end by 4 bases, with 17 bases between. Germline lookup yields CDR1 LNHDA and CDR2 SQIVND (reference sequence). The CDR3 is made up of 15 amino acids. This CDR3 reads CASMSQARGNQPQHF. The CDR3 DNA is TGTGCCAGTATGAGTCAGGCCCGAGGGAATCAGCCCCAGCATTTT.

The chain couples TRBV6-6 to TRBJ1-4; D is unresolved. The CDR3 is made up of 13 amino acids. From germline, CDR1 is MNHNY and CDR2 SVGAGI (reference sequence). The V end lost 8 bases, the J end lost 0 bases, and 7 bases lay between the germline ends. CDR3 nucleotides: TGTGCCAGCGGAGGAGCAACTAATGAAAAACTGTTTTTT. As protein: CASGGATNEKLFF.

The chain uses TRBV2 and TRBJ1-3; D possibly corresponds to TRBD1 (5 bases). Per the germline V gene, CDR1 is SNHLY and CDR2 is FYNNEI. The CDR3 spans 15 residues. Between the trimmed V and J ends, which lost 6 bases and 0 bases, there was a span of 12 bases. The CDR3 spells CASRLGGNSGNTIYF. The CDR3 DNA reads TGTGCCAGCAGATTGGGGGGAAACTCTGGAAACACCATATATTTT. Full variable domain (missing parts from reference TRBV2 and TRBJ1-3): EPEVTQTPSHQVTQMGQEVILRCVPISNHLYFYWYRQILGQKVEFLVSFYNNEISEKSEIFDDQFSVERPDGSNFTLKIRSTKLEDSAMYFCASRLGGNSGNTIYFGEGSWLTVV.

The chain uses TRBV5-1 and TRBJ1-2; no clear D. Germline CDR1 reads SGHRS; CDR2 reads YFSETQ. The CDR3 has 15 residues. Trimming removed 3 bases at V and 0 bases at J, with 12 bases between. In DNA, the CDR3 is TGCGCCAGCAGCTCCAGGCCCCAAGCTAACTATGGCTACACCTTC. This codes for CASSSRPQANYGYTF.

The chain employs TRBV3-1 (or the pseudogene TRBV3-2) and TRBJ1-1, with TRBD1 as a possible D gene (5 bases). Trimming removed 0 bases at V and 3 bases at J, with 8 bases between. The CDR3 contains 14 residues. Germline lookup yields CDR1 LGHDT and CDR2 YNNKEL (reference sequence). CDR3 protein: CASSQDGGDTEAFF. CDR3 nucleotides: TGTGCCAGCAGCCAAGACGGGGGGGACACTGAAGCTTTCTTT.

The rearrangement uses TRBV7-8 and TRBJ2-3, with D possibly being TRBD2 (6 bases). V lost 1 base and J 5 bases, leaving 16 bases between the germline ends. The CDR3 runs 16 residues. The germline gives CDR1 SGHVS, CDR2 FQNEAQ. Here the CDR3 DNA reads TGTGCCAGCAGCTTAGGATGGGGCGGGGAGTTAGATACGCAGTATTTT. Translating gives CASSLGWGGELDTQYF.

The rearrangement uses TRBV19 and TRBJ2-3, with no clear D. The V gene lost 9 bases and the J gene lost 1 base, with 11 bases spanning the gap. The germline gives CDR1 LNHDA, CDR2 SQIVND (reference sequence). The CDR3 extends over 13 amino acids. CDR3 region: CASHPAGTDTQYF. The CDR3 nucleotides read TGTGCCAGCCACCCGGCGGGCACAGATACGCAGTATTTT. The full variable domain, in which reference TRBV19 and TRBJ2-3 provide the parts outside the CDR3, is DGGITQSPKYLFRKEGQNVTLSCEQNLNHDAMYWYRQDPGQGLRLIYYSQIVNDFQKGDIAEGYSVSREKKESFPLTVTSAQKNPTAFYLCASHPAGTDTQYFGPGTRLTVL.

V and J are TRBV5-1 and TRBJ1-1; 7 bases agree with TRBD1. The germline V gene has CDR1 SGHRS and CDR2 YFSETQ. CDR3 length equals 14 residues. After removal of 4 bases from V and 6 bases from J, the junction contained 9 bases not matched to a gene. CDR3 in amino acids: CASSPGTVQSEAFF. In nucleotides, the CDR3 is TGCGCCAGCAGCCCGGGGACAGTACAATCTGAAGCTTTCTTT. The entire variable domain, with the rest obtained from reference TRBV5-1 and TRBJ1-1, is as follows: KAGVTQTPRYLIKTRGQQVTLSCSPISGHRSVSWYQQTPGQGLQFLFEYFSETQRNKGNFPGRFSGRQFSNSRSEMNVSTLELGDSALYLCASSPGTVQSEAFFGQGTRLTVV.

J is TRBJ1-4 and V is TRBV5-1; D is ambiguous. The CDR3 contains 16 residues. Germline CDR1 is SGHRS and CDR2 is YFSETQ. V lost 4 bases to trimming and J lost 1 base, with 14 bases between them. The CDR3: CASSPRILGTNEKLFF. As DNA, the CDR3 is TGCGCCAGCAGCCCGAGGATCCTTGGAACTAATGAAAAACTGTTTTTT. Based on the CDR3 plus reference TRBV5-1 and TRBJ1-4, the full variable domain is KAGVTQTPRYLIKTRGQQVTLSCSPISGHRSVSWYQQTPGQGLQFLFEYFSETQRNKGNFPGRFSGRQFSNSRSEMNVSTLELGDSALYLCASSPRILGTNEKLFFGSGTQLSVL.

The chain has TRBV29-1 and TRBJ2-7; D unresolved. This CDR3 has 12 residues. The V and J ends lost 7 bases and 4 bases respectively, with 14 bases between them. In germline, CDR1 is SQVTM, CDR2 ANQGSEA. CDR3 sequence: CSALGPGYEQYF. The CDR3 nucleotides are TGCAGCGCTTTGGGCCCAGGATACGAGCAGTACTTC.

The CDR3: CASSDYGTGATGELFF. The CDR3 DNA is TGTGCCAGCAGTGACTACGGGACAGGGGCCACCGGGGAGCTGTTTTTT. The gene calls are TRBV2 and TRBJ2-2; 10 bases fit TRBD1. The CDR3 length is 16 residues. V was clipped by 3 bases and J by 4 bases; unmatched bases: 5. The germline CDR1 and CDR2 sequences are SNHLY and FYNNEI. Full variable domain (missing parts from reference TRBV2 and TRBJ2-2): EPEVTQTPSHQVTQMGQEVILRCVPISNHLYFYWYRQILGQKVEFLVSFYNNEISEKSEIFDDQFSVERPDGSNFTLKIRSTKLEDSAMYFCASSDYGTGATGELFFGEGSRLTVL.

The J gene is TRBJ1-2, the V gene TRBV28; D uncertain. Germline-derived CDR1 and CDR2 are MDHEN and SYDVKM. The CDR3 covers 14 residues. With 2 bases removed from V and 8 bases from J, the gap between germline ends came to 15 bases. The CDR3 loop reads CASSLGRGVWGYTF. In nucleotides, the CDR3 is TGTGCCAGCAGTTTAGGGCGGGGAGTGTGGGGCTACACCTTC.

CDR3 residues: CATHRAVGQYF. CDR3 nucleotides: TGTGCCACCCACAGAGCGGTGGGGCAGTACTTC. The J gene is TRBJ2-7, the V gene TRBV2; a possible D gene is TRBD2 (5 bases). Trimming removed 10 bases from V and 9 bases from J, with 16 bases in between. Germline V lookup: CDR1 SNHLY, CDR2 FYNNEI. CDR3 length: 11 residues.

The chain links TRBV19 to TRBJ1-2; 11 bases match TRBD1. V lost 6 bases and J lost 0; bases outside the gene matches: 0. CDR3 size: 14 residues. CDR1 is LNHDA and CDR2 is SQIVND in the germline V gene (reference sequence). CDR3 DNA sequence: TGTGCCAGTAGGGGACAGGGGGCTAACTATGGCTACACCTTC. Its translation is CASRGQGANYGYTF.

The CDR3 here is CAISESQGWVAFF. The CDR3 DNA is TGTGCCATCAGTGAGTCTCAGGGTTGGGTCGCTTTCTTT. The chain is built from TRBV10-3 and TRBJ1-1; D perhaps matches TRBD1 (5 bases). CDR1 and CDR2 (germline): ENHRY, SYGVKD. The V gene lost 0 bases and the J gene lost 11 bases, with 13 bases spanning the gap. This CDR3 contains 13 residues.

The V and J genes are TRBV7-2 and TRBJ2-4; 9 bases line up with TRBD2. Germline CDR1 is SGHTA and CDR2 is FQGNSA. The CDR3 spans 14 residues. With V trimmed by 1 base and J by 9 bases, 4 bases remained unmatched. Written as DNA, the CDR3 is TGTGCCAGCAGCTTAGGGGGACTAGCCGGCATTCAGTACTTC. This codes for CASSLGGLAGIQYF. The full variable domain, completed using reference TRBV7-2 and TRBJ2-4, is GAGVSQSPSNKVTEKGKDVELRCDPISGHTALYWYRQSLGQGLEFLIYFQGNSAPDKSGLPSDRFSAERTGGSVSTLTIQRTQQEDSAVYLCASSLGGLAGIQYFGAGTRLSVL.

The V call is TRBV29-1, the J call TRBJ2-6; no reliable D call. V was pared by 4 bases and J by 6 bases, with 7 bases between. CDR3 length equals 12 residues. The V gene's germline CDR1 is SQVTM and CDR2 ANQGSEA. The CDR3 region is CSVGATANVLTF. In DNA, the CDR3 is TGCAGCGTTGGGGCTACGGCCAACGTCCTGACTTTC.